The 14 T cell receptor beta chains listed next were all sequenced from one sample in a study of PD-1 blockade in classical Hodgkin lymphoma. Regarding time point: newly diagnosed, previously untreated cHL patient sample. Produced via immunoSEQ multiplex PCR; TCRdb's table is partial and in-frame only. The profile covers about 30,000 clones, with approximately 94% appearing a single time and 2.3% taken by the ten largest. Sequencing used peripheral blood mononuclear cells (PBMCs). These receptors all stem from a human donor with classical Hodgkin lymphoma.

The rearrangement links TRBV28 to TRBJ2-1; unclear D gene. Trimming pared 2 bases from V and 7 bases from J, leaving 6 bases between. This CDR3 has 12 amino acids. Looked up from germline, CDR1 is MDHEN and CDR2 is SYDVKM. In DNA form, the CDR3 reads TGTGCCAGCAGTTTAATTGGTAATGAGCAGTTCTTC. It translates to CASSLIGNEQFF.

The rearrangement joins TRBV19 to TRBJ2-1; D not certain. Germline V gene sequence: CDR1 LNHDA, CDR2 SQIVND (reference sequence). This CDR3 spans 15 amino acids. V was cut by 5 bases and J by 0 bases, with 11 bases left in between. Here the CDR3 reads CASSRDPYSYNEQFF. The DNA for the CDR3 is TGTGCCAGTAGTCGCGACCCCTACTCCTACAATGAGCAGTTCTTC.

The CDR3 region is CASSPGLAGAETQYF. The CDR3 nucleotides read TGTGCCAGCAGCCCGGGACTAGCGGGGGCTGAGACCCAGTACTTC. The gene calls are TRBV4-2 and TRBJ2-5, with 14 bases lining up with TRBD2. CDR1 is LGHNA, CDR2 YNFKEQ, per germline. V was pared by 4 bases and J by 5 bases, with 3 bases of the junction left unmatched. This CDR3 has 15 residues.

About this clone: In the same sample, other DNA sequences code for this CDR3. This rearrangement joins TRBV5-1 to TRBJ2-5; a possible D gene is TRBD1 (5 bases). This CDR3 contains 12 residues. Trimming cost V 0 bases and J 5 bases, with 5 bases left between them. Looked up from germline, CDR1 is SGHRS and CDR2 is YFSETQ. This chain's CDR3 is CASSLEGETQYF. The CDR3 DNA is TGCGCCAGCAGCTTGGAGGGGGAGACCCAGTACTTC.

CDR3 sequence: CASTLPIPNYGYTF. DNA for the CDR3: TGTGCCAGCACCTTACCTATCCCTAACTATGGCTACACCTTC. The genes are TRBV27 and TRBJ1-2, with unresolved D. Trimming took off 7 bases at V and 0 bases at J, with 12 bases between the two ends. CDR1 and CDR2 (germline): MNHEY, SMNVEV (reference sequence). The CDR3 loop spans 14 amino acids.

The chain is built from TRBV19 and TRBJ1-1, with no clear D. Trimming took 6 bases from V and 5 from J, leaving 13 bases between them. Germline-derived CDR1 and CDR2 are LNHDA and SQIVND (reference sequence). The CDR3 spans 13 residues. The CDR3 bases are TGTGCCAGTAGGACCATAATAGGAACTGAAGCTTTCTTT. It translates to CASRTIIGTEAFF.

V is TRBV10-3 and J is TRBJ2-2; possibly TRBD1 or TRBD2 for D (5 bases each). Per the germline V gene, CDR1 is ENHRY and CDR2 is SYGVKD. This CDR3 has 15 amino acids. Trimming cost V 4 bases and J 8 bases, with 17 bases left between them. This CDR3 reads CAISGPERGRGELFF. CDR3 in DNA: TGTGCCATCAGTGGCCCCGAGAGGGGAAGGGGGGAGCTGTTTTTT.

The V call is TRBV4-1, the J call TRBJ2-7; D uncertain. CDR1 is MGHRA, CDR2 YSYEKL, per germline. This CDR3 has 13 amino acids. V was clipped by 4 bases and J by 3 bases, with 10 bases between them. CDR3 nucleotides: TGCGCCAGCAGCCCATCGGGCGACTACGAGCAGTACTTC. It yields the protein CASSPSGDYEQYF.

This chain links TRBV28 with TRBJ1-2; no clear D. The V gene's germline CDR1 is MDHEN and CDR2 SYDVKM. CDR3 size: 13 residues. V was cut by 5 bases and J by 6 bases, with 13 bases left in between. This CDR3 reads CASSDSYLDGYTF. The CDR3, as DNA: TGTGCCAGCAGTGATAGCTACCTCGATGGCTACACCTTC.

DNA of the CDR3: TGTGCCAGCACCACGGGACTACGTCAAGGGGGCTACACCTTC. Translating gives CASTTGLRQGGYTF. The V call is TRBV5-6, the J call TRBJ1-2; a possible D gene is TRBD1 (5 bases). The CDR3 consists of 14 residues. Germline CDR1 and CDR2: SGHDT and YYEEEE. The V end lost 6 bases, the J end lost 8 bases, and 20 bases lay between the germline ends.

The rearrangement links TRBV10-1 to TRBJ2-7; 7 bases match TRBD1. The germline V gene has CDR1 WNHNN and CDR2 SYGVQD (reference sequence). The CDR3 is 14 residues long. Germline trimming cut 4 bases from V and 2 bases from J; bases unmatched to any gene: 5. CDR3 amino acids: CASSAGQFTYEQYF. The CDR3 DNA follows: TGCGCCAGCAGTGCGGGACAGTTTACCTACGAGCAGTACTTC.

The V gene is TRBV5-4, the J gene TRBJ2-1, with 9 bases that match TRBD2. CDR3 length: 15 residues. V lost 4 bases to trimming and J lost 5 bases; unmatched junction nucleotides: 7. CDR1 and CDR2 from the germline V gene are SGHNT and YYREEE (reference sequence). The chain's CDR3 is CASSPWTSAHNEQFF. The CDR3 bases are TGTGCCAGCAGCCCCTGGACTAGCGCCCACAATGAGCAGTTCTTC.

This CDR3 is CAISDGTPSESEAFF. DNA of the CDR3: TGTGCCATCAGTGACGGGACCCCGTCGGAGTCTGAAGCTTTCTTT. The chain links TRBV10-3 to TRBJ1-1; D might be TRBD1 (5 bases). V lost 3 bases and J lost 6, with 17 bases in between. This CDR3 region has 15 residues. The germline CDR1 and CDR2 sequences are ENHRY and SYGVKD.

V usage is TRBV7-2 and J usage is TRBJ1-1; D gene unclear. This CDR3 has 14 amino acids. CDR1 and CDR2 (germline): SGHTA, FQGNSA. V lost 5 bases and J 4 bases, leaving 14 bases between the germline ends. The CDR3 sequence: CASSRGGYSTEAFF. CDR3 DNA sequence: TGTGCCAGCAGCCGAGGTGGGTATAGCACTGAAGCTTTCTTT.